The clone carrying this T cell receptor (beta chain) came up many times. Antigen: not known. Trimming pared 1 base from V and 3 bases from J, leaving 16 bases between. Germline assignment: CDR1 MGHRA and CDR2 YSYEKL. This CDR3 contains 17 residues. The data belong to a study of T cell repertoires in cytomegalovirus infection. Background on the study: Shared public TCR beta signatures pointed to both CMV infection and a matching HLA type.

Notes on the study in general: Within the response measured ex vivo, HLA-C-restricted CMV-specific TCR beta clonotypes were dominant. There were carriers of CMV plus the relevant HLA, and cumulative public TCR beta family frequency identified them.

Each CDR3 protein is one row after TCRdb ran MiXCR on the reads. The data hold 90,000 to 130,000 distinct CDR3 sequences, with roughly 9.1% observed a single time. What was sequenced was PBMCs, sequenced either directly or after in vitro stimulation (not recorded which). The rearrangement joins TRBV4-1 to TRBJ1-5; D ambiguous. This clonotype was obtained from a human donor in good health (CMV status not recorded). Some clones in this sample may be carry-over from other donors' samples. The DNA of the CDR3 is TGCGCCAGCAGCCAAGCGGTAGGTGCAGGCTACAATCAGCCCCAGCATTTT. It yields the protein CASSQAVGAGYNQPQHF.